The sequence of this TCR beta chain was determined in a study of technical replicates of blood from a few donors. The data were produced by immunoSEQ multiplex PCR, yet TCRdb's version contains in-frame clones alone and is incomplete. The profile covers 40,000 to 60,000 clones, with approximately 90% appearing a single time and under 5% taken by the ten largest. The CDR3 has 15 residues. CDR1 is SGHTA, CDR2 FQGNSA, per germline. The J segment lost 2 bases and the V segment lost 5 bases, leaving 6 bases of the junction unmatched. This TCR was recovered from a human donor in good health. Some clones in this sample may be carry-over from other donors' samples. Material: PBMCs. The chain uses TRBV7-2 and TRBJ2-5; TRBD1 matches 9 bases. CDR3: CASSKGQGHQETQYF. In DNA, the CDR3 is TGTGCCAGCAGCAAGGGACAGGGCCATCAAGAGACCCAGTACTTC.